The clone carrying this T cell receptor (beta chain) was observed a few times. TCR beta rearrangements were amplified from peripheral blood genomic DNA. The data originate from a study of T cell repertoires in aging, cancer and after chemotherapy. The CDR3 runs 17 residues. Trimming cost V 8 bases and J 0 bases; bases outside gene matches: 10. CDR1 and CDR2 from the germline V gene are MNHEY and SMNVEV (reference sequence). TRB rearrangements spanning V, D and J were amplified using mixed TRB-A/B primers. TCRdb analysed the multiplex PCR reads with MiXCR anew, one entry per CDR3 protein. The sample shows 19,000 or so distinct CDR3 sequences, 30% to 45% of them seen only once.

The receptor was isolated from a human donor with a solid tumor. The sample comprised blood. This sequence joins TRBV27 and TRBJ1-5; TRBD1 matches 10 bases. CDR3: CASQKTGGRYSNQPQHF. The CDR3 DNA sequence: TGTGCCAGCCAGAAGACAGGGGGCCGATATAGCAATCAGCCCCAGCATTTT.